A selection of T cell receptor beta chains follows, all from one sample in a study of chemoradiotherapy in HPV16-positive cancers. TCRdb's copy holds only in-frame clones and misses some; the assay was immunoSEQ multiplex PCR. The sample has 10,000 or so clones; around 80% are singletons. The biological material was taken from a patient who underwent chemoradiotherapy. These receptors were obtained from a human donor with HPV-associated anogenital cancer. Both conserved end residues are part of each CDR3. Fields, in order: clone size, V gene, J gene, D gene, CDR3 DNA, CDR3 protein. A D gene is named only where the DNA matches it firmly. Only some rows state a clone size, as once, few, many or a class for expanded clones.

>.|TRBV30|TRBJ1-4|.
TGTGCCTGGAGTCTGGGGGGCGATGAAAAACTGTTTTTT
CAWSLGGDEKLFF
>.|TRBV5-1|TRBJ2-7|TRBD1
TGCGCCAGCAGCTTATTCGGACAGGACTTTTACGAGCAGTACTTC
CASSLFGQDFYEQYF
>.|TRBV7-2|TRBJ2-7|.
TGTGCCAGCAGCTTAAATAAGGGACGTCTGGAGTACTTC
CASSLNKGRLEYF
>.|TRBV6-6|TRBJ2-2|.
TGTGCCAGCAGTTACCATCCGGACACCGGGGAGCTGTTTTTT
CASSYHPDTGELFF
>.|TRBV7-9|TRBJ1-2|.
TGTGCCAGCAGCTTCGGTGGCCAAGTAGGCTACACCTTC
CASSFGGQVGYTF
>.|TRBV14|TRBJ1-1|.
TGTGCCAGCAGCAGACAGGTTTCGAACACTGAAGCTTTCTTT
CASSRQVSNTEAFF
>.|TRBV2|TRBJ1-5|.
TGTGCCAGCACCAAACTAGGAAATCAGCCCCAGCATTTT
CASTKLGNQPQHF
>few|TRBV6-4|TRBJ1-6|TRBD1
TGTGCCAGCAGTGAGGGACAGGGGAATTCACCCCTCCACTTT
CASSEGQGNSPLHF
>.|TRBV5-1|TRBJ2-7|.
TGCGCCAGCAGCTTGGCCTGGACGGGTGAGCAGTACTTC
CASSLAWTGEQYF
>.|TRBV7-3|TRBJ2-2|.
TGTGCCAGCAGCTCGACACTGAACACCGGGGAGCTGTTTTTT
CASSSTLNTGELFF
>.|TRBV4-3|TRBJ2-2|.
TGCGCCAGCAGCCAAGATAATTGGGGTGAGGCCGGGGAGCTGTTTTTT
CASSQDNWGEAGELFF
>.|TRBV13|TRBJ2-7|TRBD1
TGTGCCAGCAGCTCAGGGGGCGTAAACTACGAGCAGTACTTC
CASSSGGVNYEQYF
>.|TRBV7-2|TRBJ2-7|.
TGTGCCAGCAGCTTCGTTGGCGCCTACGAGCAGTACTTC
CASSFVGAYEQYF
>.|TRBV6-1|TRBJ1-5|.
TGTGCCAGCAGGGGAGACAGCAATAGCAATCAGCCCCAGCATTTT
CASRGDSNSNQPQHF
>.|TRBV7-7|TRBJ2-2|TRBD2
TGTGCTAGCAGCCGACGAGGCCCTAGCGGGGGCGTTAACACCGGGGAGCTGTTTTTT
CASSRRGPSGGVNTGELFF
>.|TRBV5-4|TRBJ1-4|.
TGTGCCAGCAGCCCGGGCTCCAGAGAAAAACTGTTTTTT
CASSPGSREKLFF
>.|TRBV18|TRBJ1-2|TRBD1
TGTGCCAGCTCACCCCGACAGGGCGGCCACTATGGCTACACCTTC
CASSPRQGGHYGYTF
>.|TRBV7-8|TRBJ2-7|TRBD1
TGTGCCAGCAGCTTAGGACAGGGTAACAGCGGTTACTTC
CASSLGQGNSGYF
>.|TRBV20-1|TRBJ2-3|.
TGCAGTGCTAGAGATCAGAGGGTCCAGTATTTT
CSARDQRVQYF
>.|TRBV5-4|TRBJ2-5|TRBD1
TGTGCCAGCAGCCTCCCGACAGGGGTCGAGACCCAGTACTTC
CASSLPTGVETQYF
>.|TRBV7-2|TRBJ2-5|.
TGTGCCAGCAGCCGCGGACGCGTCCGGCACGCCCAGTACTTC
CASSRGRVRHAQYF
>.|TRBV7-2|TRBJ2-7|.
TGTGCCAGCAGCTTAGCAGGTACCGACGAGCAGTACTTC
CASSLAGTDEQYF
>few|TRBV30|TRBJ1-2|TRBD1
TGTGCCTGGAGTGTACAGGGGGCGCGGAGCTACACCTTC
CAWSVQGARSYTF
>few|TRBV2|TRBJ2-4|.
TGTGCCAGCCGGGGTCAAAACATTCAGTACTTC
CASRGQNIQYF
>.|TRBV27|TRBJ1-5|TRBD1
TGTGCCAGCAGTCTAAAACCGGGACAGGAAGGCAATCAGCCCCAGCATTTT
CASSLKPGQEGNQPQHF
>.|TRBV5-6|TRBJ2-1|.
TGTGCCAGCAGCCATACTAGACTAGTTAGCAATGAGCAGTTCTTC
CASSHTRLVSNEQFF
>.|TRBV15|TRBJ1-6|.
TGTGCCACCAGCCTAGTTCGGATTAATTCACCCCTCCACTTT
CATSLVRINSPLHF
>.|TRBV5-4|TRBJ2-7|.
TGTGCCAGCAGCCAGGGCCCTCCGCCCCGATACGAGCAGTACTTC
CASSQGPPPRYEQYF
>.|TRBV12-5|TRBJ2-2|.
TGTGCTAGTGGCCTTCGGGCGAACACCGGGGAGCTGTTTTTT
CASGLRANTGELFF
>few|TRBV28|TRBJ1-4|.
TGTGCCAGCAGTTTGGGGTCGATTAATGAAAAACTGTTTTTT
CASSLGSINEKLFF
>.|TRBV10-3|TRBJ2-3|TRBD1
TGTGCCATCAGCAGTGACAGGGCGACAGATACGCAGTATTTT
CAISSDRATDTQYF
>.|TRBV21-1|TRBJ2-7|.
TGTGCCAGCAGCAAAGTTAGGGCTAGCGGGGACCCCTACGAGCAGTACTTC
CASSKVRASGDPYEQYF